These 12 T cell receptor beta chains share one sample of origin, sequenced in a study of T cell responses to AZD1222 COVID-19 vaccine. The protocol was immunoSEQ multiplex PCR, while the TCRdb copy is restricted to in-frame clones and leaves out a portion. The sample records over 95,000 clones, 80% to 90% being singletons. The specimen comprised peripheral blood, sampled on day 0 of AZD1222 vaccination. The receptors derive from an adult in good health.

The J gene is TRBJ2-1, the V gene TRBV5-1, with 12 bases fitting TRBD1. Unmatched junction bases numbered 9, after V lost 4 bases and J lost 10 bases. This CDR3 region has 15 residues. Per the germline V gene, CDR1 is SGHRS and CDR2 is YFSETQ. CDR3 bases: TGCGCCAGCAGCCTCACCGGGACAGGGGGCCGGGAGCAGTTCTTC. Translating it yields CASSLTGTGGREQFF.

This clone has just a few counts. The chain has TRBV5-6 and TRBJ1-2; 10 bases match TRBD1. Losses at the gene ends were 3 bases for V and 7 bases for J; bases not matched to a gene: 6. Germline V CDR1 and CDR2: SGHDT, YYEEEE. The length of the CDR3 is 14 residues. The CDR3 is CASSSGTGVRGYTF. CDR3 nucleotides: TGTGCCAGCAGCTCCGGGACAGGGGTGCGTGGCTACACCTTC.

CDR3 sequence (DNA): TGTGCCAGCAGCGCATACAATGAGCAGTTCTTC. This codes for CASSAYNEQFF. This sequence joins TRBV7-8 and TRBJ2-1; D not resolved. Trimming removed 5 bases from V and 4 bases from J, with 3 bases in between. Germline V gene data show CDR1 as SGHVS and CDR2 as FQNEAQ. The CDR3 contains 11 residues.

This chain uses TRBV11-2 with TRBJ2-2, with 8 bases matching TRBD2. Germline V gives CDR1 SGHAT, CDR2 FQNNGV. The J segment lost 3 bases and the V segment lost 5 bases, leaving 11 bases of the junction unmatched. This CDR3 comprises 17 residues. In DNA form, the CDR3 reads TGTGCCAGCAGCCGCTGGAGCGGGAGTTCCTACACCGGGGAGCTGTTTTTT. Encoded protein: CASSRWSGSSYTGELFF.

This CDR3 is CASRTPGAYEQYF. CDR3 DNA: TGTGCCAGCCGGACTCCCGGAGCCTACGAGCAGTACTTC. The chain joins TRBV21-1 to TRBJ2-7; no check of the table's D call, TRBD2, against the DNA was made. TRBV21-1 is a pseudogene locus. The length of the CDR3 is 13 residues.

The DNA of the CDR3 is TGTGCCAGCAGTGAGGTAGGGACTAAATACGAGCAGTACTTC. Amino acids: CASSEVGTKYEQYF. The chain uses TRBV25-1 and TRBJ2-7; 7 bases agree with TRBD2. The CDR3 is made up of 14 amino acids. CDR1 MGHDK and CDR2 SYGVNS come from the germline V gene. With 3 bases clipped from V and 4 bases from J, the junction kept 6 bases outside the gene matches.

CDR3 DNA: TGTGCCAGCAGGCCCGCCGGGACAGGTTCCGAGCAGTACTTC. Its protein product is CASRPAGTGSEQYF. This chain links TRBV6-6 with TRBJ2-7; 8 nucleotides agree with TRBD1. The CDR3 length is 14 residues. V lost 6 bases to trimming and J lost 6 bases; unmatched junction nucleotides: 10. The germline gives CDR1 MNHNY, CDR2 SVGAGI (reference sequence).

The V call is TRBV5-4, the J call TRBJ2-5, with 7 positions matching TRBD1. This CDR3 contains 17 residues. Germline V gene data show CDR1 as SGHNT and CDR2 as YYREEE (reference sequence). The V and J ends lost 3 bases and 3 bases, in that order; junction bases with no gene match: 14. CDR3: CASSYDPGQIPKETQYF. The DNA of the CDR3 is TGTGCCAGCAGCTACGACCCGGGACAGATCCCCAAAGAGACCCAGTACTTC.

The sample holds one count of this clone. The junction differs from germline at one of its ends, possibly a read error. This rearrangement joins TRBV5-6 to TRBJ1-2; 7 bases fit TRBD1. The length of the CDR3 is 13 residues. CDR1 is SGHDT and CDR2 is YYEEEE in the germline V gene. The CDR3 nucleotides read TGTGCCAGCAGCTTACAGGGGTTAGTGCTGTTCGCCTTC. Translated, it gives CASSLQGLVLFAF.

The chain combines TRBV18 with TRBJ1-2; D may be TRBD1 (5 bases). Germline V gene sequence: CDR1 KGHSH, CDR2 LQKENI. Deletions cut 0 bases from V and 4 bases from J, with 15 bases between. The length of the CDR3 is 16 residues. CDR3 loop: CASSPPSLQGGYGYTF. The CDR3 coding sequence is TGTGCCAGCTCACCACCGTCCCTCCAGGGCGGCTATGGCTACACCTTC.

The chain joins TRBV19 to TRBJ1-5; weak D call: TRBD1 (5 bases). The CDR3 has 14 residues. CDR1 LNHDA and CDR2 SQIVND come from the germline V gene (reference sequence). V shed 3 bases and J shed 1 base, with 7 bases lying between them. The CDR3 DNA is TGTGCCAGTAGTATCGGGGACAGCAATCAGCCCCAGCATTTT. Translated, it gives CASSIGDSNQPQHF. The whole variable domain, remainder taken from reference TRBV19 and TRBJ1-5, is DGGITQSPKYLFRKEGQNVTLSCEQNLNHDAMYWYRQDPGQGLRLIYYSQIVNDFQKGDIAEGYSVSREKKESFPLTVTSAQKNPTAFYLCASSIGDSNQPQHFGDGTRLSIL.

V gene TRBV5-4 combines with J gene TRBJ1-2; D not resolved. In germline, CDR1 is SGHNT, CDR2 YYREEE (reference sequence). The CDR3 is 15 amino acids. V was pared by 1 base and J by 1 base, with 11 bases between. The CDR3 DNA is TGTGCCAGCAGCTTGCCACCCCAGGATAACTATGGCTACACCTTC. Translation: CASSLPPQDNYGYTF.